This TCR beta chain was sequenced for a study of OX40 agonist ivuxolimab in advanced cancers. About the research overall: Partial responses were achieved by three patients: one hepatocellular carcinoma, two cutaneous melanoma.

The method was immunoSEQ multiplex PCR; TCRdb's version includes in-frame clones alone and lacks a portion of them. The sample includes tens of thousands of clones, about 89% of them seen just once. This CDR3 contains 14 residues. Germline V CDR1 and CDR2: MNHNS, SASEGT. The junction had 7 bases not matched to a gene; V was cut back by 6 bases and J by 6 bases. The chain uses TRBV6-1 and TRBJ2-7, with 11 bases that match TRBD2. Here the sequenced sample was CD4+ or CD8+ T cells sorted from blood, taken in a trial of the OX40 agonist ivuxolimab. The sequence came from an adult with an advanced solid tumor such as melanoma, head and neck, liver or kidney cancer. The CDR3 loop is CASRATSGGIEQYF. Written as DNA, the CDR3 is TGTGCCAGCAGAGCAACTAGCGGGGGAATCGAGCAGTACTTC.